This T cell receptor (beta chain) comes out of a study of blood T cell repertoires in COVID-19. Study summary: Researchers got acute and convalescent COVID-19 samples from the United States, Italy and Spain.

TCRdb's table, derived via immunoSEQ multiplex PCR, lists solely in-frame clones and lacks some. The table has fewer than 100,000 clones, roughly 85% seen once. The CDR3 is 11 residues long. Germline CDR1 DFQATT, CDR2 SNEGSKA (reference sequence). J lost 7 bases, V lost 7 bases, and 4 bases had no gene match. This sequence originates from a human donor in a cohort sampled during active COVID-19. The rearrangement joins TRBV20-1 to TRBJ1-1; 9 bases are a match to TRBD1. Sequencing was done on a sample of peripheral blood. This chain's CDR3 is CSGTGEIEAFF. The CDR3 nucleotides are TGCAGTGGGACAGGGGAGATTGAAGCTTTCTTT.